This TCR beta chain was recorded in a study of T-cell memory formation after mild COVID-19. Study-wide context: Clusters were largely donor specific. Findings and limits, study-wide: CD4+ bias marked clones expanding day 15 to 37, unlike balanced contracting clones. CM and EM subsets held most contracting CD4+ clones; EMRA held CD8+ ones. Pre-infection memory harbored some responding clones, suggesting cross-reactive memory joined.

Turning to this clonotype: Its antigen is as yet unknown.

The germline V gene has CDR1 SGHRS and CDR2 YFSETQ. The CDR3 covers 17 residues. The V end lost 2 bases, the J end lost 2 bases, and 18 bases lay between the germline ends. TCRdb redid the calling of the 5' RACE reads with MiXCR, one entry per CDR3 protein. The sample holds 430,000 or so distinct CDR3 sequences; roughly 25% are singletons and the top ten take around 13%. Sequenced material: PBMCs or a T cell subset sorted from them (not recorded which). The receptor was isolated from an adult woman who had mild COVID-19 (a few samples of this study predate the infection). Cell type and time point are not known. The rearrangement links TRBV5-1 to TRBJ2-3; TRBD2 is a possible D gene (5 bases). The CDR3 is CASSLPSGPYPTDTQYF. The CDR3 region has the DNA TGCGCCAGCAGCTTACCCAGCGGCCCCTACCCCACAGATACGCAGTATTTT.